This T cell receptor beta chain was sequenced for a study of blood T cell repertoires in COVID-19. In the study overall: Two negative PCRs, clearance, or symptom resolution characterized the recovered Cohort 3 donors. Whether acute or convalescent, the COVID-19 samples came from the United States, Italy and Spain.

In the original analysis: Quantification of nucleated cells was approximated via reference gene primer amplification. Repertoires were generated with immunoSEQ multiplex PCR, while TCRdb's copy carries only in-frame clones and drops some. That table furnishes V, J and clone size, whereas the DNA furnished D and trimming. This table holds hundreds of thousands of clones, roughly 86% found once. V was pared by 3 bases and J by 1 base, with 13 bases between. The germline V gene has CDR1 LNHDA and CDR2 SQIVND (reference sequence). The CDR3 covers 16 residues. Participants had their cohort set by participant-reported clinical history. This clone was seen a few times.

Material: PBMCs or T cells enriched from blood (not recorded which). The chain uses TRBV19 and TRBJ1-5; D perhaps matches TRBD1 (5 bases). The sequence was obtained from a man between 40 and 49 years old in a cohort exposed to, infected with or recovered from COVID-19 (not recorded which). In DNA form, the CDR3 reads TGTGCCAGTAGTATGGAGGGGCGCGGCAGCAATCAGCCCCAGCATTTT. It specifies CASSMEGRGSNQPQHF.